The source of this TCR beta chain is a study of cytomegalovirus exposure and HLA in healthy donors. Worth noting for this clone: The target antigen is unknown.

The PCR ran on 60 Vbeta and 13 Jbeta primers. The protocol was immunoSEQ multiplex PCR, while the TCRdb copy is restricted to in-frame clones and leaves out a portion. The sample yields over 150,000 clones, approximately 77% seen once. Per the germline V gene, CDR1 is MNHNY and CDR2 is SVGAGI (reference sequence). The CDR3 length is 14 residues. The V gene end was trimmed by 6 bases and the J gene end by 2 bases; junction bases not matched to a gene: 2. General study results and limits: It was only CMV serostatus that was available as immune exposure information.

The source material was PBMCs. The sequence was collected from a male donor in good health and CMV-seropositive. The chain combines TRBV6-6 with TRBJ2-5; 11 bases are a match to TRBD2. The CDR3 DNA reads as TGTGCCAGCAGCCGGACTAGCGGGCAAGAGACCCAGTACTTC. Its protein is CASSRTSGQETQYF.